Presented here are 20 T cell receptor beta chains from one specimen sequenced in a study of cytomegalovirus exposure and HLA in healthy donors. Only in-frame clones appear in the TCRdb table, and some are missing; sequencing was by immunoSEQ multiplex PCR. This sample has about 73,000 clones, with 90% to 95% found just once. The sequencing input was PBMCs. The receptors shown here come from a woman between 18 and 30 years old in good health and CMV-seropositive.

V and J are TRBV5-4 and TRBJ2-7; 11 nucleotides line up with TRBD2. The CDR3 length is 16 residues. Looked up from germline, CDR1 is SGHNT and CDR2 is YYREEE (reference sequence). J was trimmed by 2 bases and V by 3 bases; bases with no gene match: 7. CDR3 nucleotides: TGTGCCAGCAGCTCCGGATCGACTAGCGGGACCTACGAGCAGTACTTC. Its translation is CASSSGSTSGTYEQYF. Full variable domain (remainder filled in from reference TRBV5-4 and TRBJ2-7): ETGVTQSPTHLIKTRGQQVTLRCSSQSGHNTVSWYQQALGQGPQFIFQYYREEENGRGNFPPRFSGLQFPNYSSELNVNALELDDSALYLCASSSGSTSGTYEQYFGPGTRLTVT.

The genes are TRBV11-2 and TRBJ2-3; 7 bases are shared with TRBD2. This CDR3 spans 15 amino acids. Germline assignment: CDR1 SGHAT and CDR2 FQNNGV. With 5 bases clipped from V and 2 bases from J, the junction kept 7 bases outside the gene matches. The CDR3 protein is CASSTRTRFTDTQYF. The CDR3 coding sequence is TGTGCCAGCAGCACCCGGACTAGATTCACAGATACGCAGTATTTT.

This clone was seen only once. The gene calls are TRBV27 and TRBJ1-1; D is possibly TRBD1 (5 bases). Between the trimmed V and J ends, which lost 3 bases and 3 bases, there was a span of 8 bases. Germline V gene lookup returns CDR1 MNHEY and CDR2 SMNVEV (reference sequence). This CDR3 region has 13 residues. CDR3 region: CASSFGHYTEAFF. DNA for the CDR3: TGTGCCAGCAGTTTTGGACATTACACTGAAGCTTTCTTT.

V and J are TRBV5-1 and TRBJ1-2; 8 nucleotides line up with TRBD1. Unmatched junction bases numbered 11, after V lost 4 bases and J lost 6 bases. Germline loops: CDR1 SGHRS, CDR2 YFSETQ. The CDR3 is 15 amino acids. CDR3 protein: CASSKTRGQGDGYTF. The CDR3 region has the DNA TGCGCCAGCAGCAAAACCAGGGGGCAGGGTGATGGCTACACCTTC.

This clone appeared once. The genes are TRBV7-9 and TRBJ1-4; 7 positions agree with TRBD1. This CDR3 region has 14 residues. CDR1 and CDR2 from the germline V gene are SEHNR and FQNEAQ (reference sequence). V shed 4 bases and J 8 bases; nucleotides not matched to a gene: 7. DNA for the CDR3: TGTGCCAGCAGCTCGACAGGGAATAGGGAAAAACTGTTTTTT. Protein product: CASSSTGNREKLFF. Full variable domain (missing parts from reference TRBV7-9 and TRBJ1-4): DTGVSQNPRHKITKRGQNVTFRCDPISEHNRLYWYRQTLGQGPEFLTYFQNEAQLEKSRLLSDRFSAERPKGSFSTLEIQRTEQGDSAMYLCASSSTGNREKLFFGSGTQLSVL.

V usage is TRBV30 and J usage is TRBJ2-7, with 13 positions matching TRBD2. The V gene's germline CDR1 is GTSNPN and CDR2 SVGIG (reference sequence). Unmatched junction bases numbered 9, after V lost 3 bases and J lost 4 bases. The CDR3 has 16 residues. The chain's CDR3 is CAWSPQLAGGRYEQYF. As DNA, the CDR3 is TGTGCCTGGAGCCCCCAACTAGCGGGAGGGAGGTACGAGCAGTACTTC.

CDR3 amino acids: CASSLLGTSGSKETQYF. CDR3 in DNA: TGTGCCAGCAGTTTACTCGGGACTAGCGGGAGCAAAGAGACCCAGTACTTC. V gene TRBV27 combines with J gene TRBJ2-5; TRBD2 aligns across 14 bases. The CDR3 is made up of 17 amino acids. Trimming removed 2 bases from V and 3 bases from J; junction bases left unmatched: 5. Germline loops: CDR1 MNHEY, CDR2 SMNVEV (reference sequence).

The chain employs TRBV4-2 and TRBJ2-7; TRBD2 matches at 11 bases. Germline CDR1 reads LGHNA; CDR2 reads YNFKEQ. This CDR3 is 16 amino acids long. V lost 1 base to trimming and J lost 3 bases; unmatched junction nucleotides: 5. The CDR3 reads CASSQAPGTSGYEQYF. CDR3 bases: TGTGCCAGCAGCCAAGCCCCCGGGACTAGCGGCTACGAGCAGTACTTC.

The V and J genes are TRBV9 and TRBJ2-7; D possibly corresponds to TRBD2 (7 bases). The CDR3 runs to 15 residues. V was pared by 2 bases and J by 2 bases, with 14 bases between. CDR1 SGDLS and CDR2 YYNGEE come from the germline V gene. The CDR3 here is CASSVGRDTPYEQYF. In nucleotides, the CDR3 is TGTGCCAGCAGCGTGGGGAGGGACACACCCTACGAGCAGTACTTC. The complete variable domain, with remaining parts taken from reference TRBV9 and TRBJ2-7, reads DSGVTQTPKHLITATGQRVTLRCSPRSGDLSVYWYQQSLDQGLQFLIQYYNGEERAKGNILERFSAQQFPDLHSELNLSSLELGDSALYFCASSVGRDTPYEQYFGPGTRLTVT.

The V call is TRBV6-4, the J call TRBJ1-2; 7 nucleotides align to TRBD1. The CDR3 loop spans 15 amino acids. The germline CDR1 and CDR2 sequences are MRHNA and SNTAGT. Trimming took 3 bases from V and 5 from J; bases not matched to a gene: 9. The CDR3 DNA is TGTGCCAGCAGTGAAGGTCCAGGGGGAGCATATGGCTACACCTTC. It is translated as CASSEGPGGAYGYTF.

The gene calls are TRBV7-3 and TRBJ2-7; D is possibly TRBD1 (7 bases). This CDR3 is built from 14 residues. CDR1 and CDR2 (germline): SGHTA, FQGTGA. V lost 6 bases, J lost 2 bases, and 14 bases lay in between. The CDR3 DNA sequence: TGTGCCAGCAGTCCAGGGGGGACGGCCTACGAGCAGTACTTC. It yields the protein CASSPGGTAYEQYF.

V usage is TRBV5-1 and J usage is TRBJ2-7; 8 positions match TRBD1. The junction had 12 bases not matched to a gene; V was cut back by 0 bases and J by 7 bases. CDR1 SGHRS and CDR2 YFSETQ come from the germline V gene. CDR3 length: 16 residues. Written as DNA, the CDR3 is TGCGCCAGCAGCTTGGCCGGACAGGGTGCCTCTCGGGAGCAGTACTTC. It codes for CASSLAGQGASREQYF. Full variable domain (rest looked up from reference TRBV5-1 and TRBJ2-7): KAGVTQTPRYLIKTRGQQVTLSCSPISGHRSVSWYQQTPGQGLQFLFEYFSETQRNKGNFPGRFSGRQFSNSRSEMNVSTLELGDSALYLCASSLAGQGASREQYFGPGTRLTVT.

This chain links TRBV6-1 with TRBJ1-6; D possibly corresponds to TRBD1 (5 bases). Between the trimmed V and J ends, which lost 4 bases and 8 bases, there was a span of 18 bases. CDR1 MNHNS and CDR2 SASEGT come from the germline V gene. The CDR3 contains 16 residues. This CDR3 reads CASSGGGLEGYSPLHF. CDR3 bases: TGTGCCAGCAGTGGGGGAGGGTTGGAGGGGTATTCACCCCTCCACTTT.

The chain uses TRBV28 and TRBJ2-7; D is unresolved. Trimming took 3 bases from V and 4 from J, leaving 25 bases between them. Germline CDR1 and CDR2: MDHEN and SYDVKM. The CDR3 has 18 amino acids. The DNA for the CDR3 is TGTGCCAGCAGTTTTTACCCGATTTACCACGGGTTTTGGTACGAGCAGTACTTC. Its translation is CASSFYPIYHGFWYEQYF.

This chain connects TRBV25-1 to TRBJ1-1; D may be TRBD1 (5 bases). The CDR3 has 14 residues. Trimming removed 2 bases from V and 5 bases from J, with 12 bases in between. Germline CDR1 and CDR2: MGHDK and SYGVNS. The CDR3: CASSEEGRGTEAFF. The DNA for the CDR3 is TGTGCCAGCAGTGAAGAAGGGAGGGGTACTGAAGCTTTCTTT.

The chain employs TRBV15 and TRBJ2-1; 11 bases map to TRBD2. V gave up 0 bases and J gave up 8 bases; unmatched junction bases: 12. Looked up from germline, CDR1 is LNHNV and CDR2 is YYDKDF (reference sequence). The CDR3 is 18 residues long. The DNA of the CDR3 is TGTGCCACCAGCAGAGATAGTGCTAGCGGGGGGACGGGCGATGAGCAGTTCTTC. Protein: CATSRDSASGGTGDEQFF.

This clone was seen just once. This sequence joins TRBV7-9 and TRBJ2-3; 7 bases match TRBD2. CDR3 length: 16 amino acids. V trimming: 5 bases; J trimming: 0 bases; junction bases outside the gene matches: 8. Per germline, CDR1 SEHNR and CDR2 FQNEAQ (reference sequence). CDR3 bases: TGTGCCAGCAGCCTTGGGCGGGGGTCTAGCACAGATACGCAGTATTTT. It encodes CASSLGRGSSTDTQYF.

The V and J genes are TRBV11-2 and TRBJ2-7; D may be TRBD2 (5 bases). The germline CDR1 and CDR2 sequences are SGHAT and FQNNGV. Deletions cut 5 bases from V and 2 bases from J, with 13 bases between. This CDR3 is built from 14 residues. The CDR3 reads CASSLGSGTYEQYF. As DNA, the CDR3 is TGTGCCAGCAGCCTGGGATCCGGGACCTACGAGCAGTACTTC.

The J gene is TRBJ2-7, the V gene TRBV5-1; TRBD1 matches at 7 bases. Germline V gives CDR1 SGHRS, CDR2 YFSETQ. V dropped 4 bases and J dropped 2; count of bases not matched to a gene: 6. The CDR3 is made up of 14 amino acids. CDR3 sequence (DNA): TGCGCCAGCAGCACCCGACAGGGCCCCTACGAGCAGTACTTC. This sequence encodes CASSTRQGPYEQYF. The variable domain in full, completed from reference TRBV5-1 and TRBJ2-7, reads KAGVTQTPRYLIKTRGQQVTLSCSPISGHRSVSWYQQTPGQGLQFLFEYFSETQRNKGNFPGRFSGRQFSNSRSEMNVSTLELGDSALYLCASSTRQGPYEQYFGPGTRLTVT.

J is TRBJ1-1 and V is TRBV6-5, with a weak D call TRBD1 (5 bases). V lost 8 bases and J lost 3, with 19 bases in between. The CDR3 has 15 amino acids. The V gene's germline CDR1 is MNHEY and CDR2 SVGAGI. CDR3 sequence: CASGPGLRGYTEAFF. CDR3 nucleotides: TGTGCCAGCGGTCCGGGACTCAGAGGGTACACTGAAGCTTTCTTT.